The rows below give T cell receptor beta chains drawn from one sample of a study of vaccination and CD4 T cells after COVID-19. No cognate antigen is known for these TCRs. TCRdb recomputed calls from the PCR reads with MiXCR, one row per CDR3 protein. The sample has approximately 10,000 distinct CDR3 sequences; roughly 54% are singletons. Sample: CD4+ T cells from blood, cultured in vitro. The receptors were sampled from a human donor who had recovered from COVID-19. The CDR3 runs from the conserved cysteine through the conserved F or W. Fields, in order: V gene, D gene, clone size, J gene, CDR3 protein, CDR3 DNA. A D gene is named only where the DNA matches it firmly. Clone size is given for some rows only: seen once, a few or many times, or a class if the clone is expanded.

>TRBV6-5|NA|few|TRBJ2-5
CASSYEAGQETQYF
TGTGCCAGCAGTTACGAAGCTGGACAAGAGACCCAGTACTTC
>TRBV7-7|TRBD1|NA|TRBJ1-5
CASSSGTGRGGYSNQPQHF
TGTGCTAGCAGCTCCGGGACAGGGAGAGGGGGTTATAGCAATCAGCCCCAGCATTTT
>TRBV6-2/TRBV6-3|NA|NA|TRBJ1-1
CASSDVNTEAFF
TGTGCCAGCAGTGACGTGAACACTGAAGCTTTCTTT
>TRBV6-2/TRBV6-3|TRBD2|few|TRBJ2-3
CASSYPRGRRGPDTQYF
TGTGCCAGCAGTTACCCCCGCGGGAGGAGGGGCCCAGATACGCAGTATTTT
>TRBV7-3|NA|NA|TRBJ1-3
CASSPPGDGLGNTIYF
TGTGCCAGCAGCCCCCCGGGGGACGGCCTTGGAAACACCATATATTTT
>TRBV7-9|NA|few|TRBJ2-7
CASSLGGGPGYEQYF
TGTGCCAGCAGCTTAGGAGGGGGACCCGGCTACGAGCAGTACTTC
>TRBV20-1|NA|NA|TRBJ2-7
CSARPLGDEQYF
TGCAGTGCTAGACCTCTTGGGGACGAGCAGTACTTC
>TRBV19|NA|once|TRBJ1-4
CASSPRQEKLFF
TGTGCCAGTAGTCCGCGACAGGAAAAACTGTTTTTT
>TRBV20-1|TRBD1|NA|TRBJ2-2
CSAPLTGVRNTGELFF
TGCAGTGCCCCGCTGACAGGGGTTAGGAACACCGGGGAGCTGTTTTTT
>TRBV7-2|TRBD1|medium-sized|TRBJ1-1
CASSPDRGRYTEAFF
TGTGCCAGCAGCCCCGACAGGGGGCGATACACTGAAGCTTTCTTT
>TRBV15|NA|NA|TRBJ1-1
CATSLKGGTEAFF
TGTGCCACCAGCCTCAAGGGAGGCACTGAAGCTTTCTTT
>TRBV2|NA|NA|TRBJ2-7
CASVLSYEQYF
TGTGCCAGCGTCCTAAGCTACGAGCAGTACTTC
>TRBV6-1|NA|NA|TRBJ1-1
CASSPAGGVGRMNTEAFF
TGTGCCAGCAGCCCAGCCGGAGGAGTGGGCCGCATGAACACTGAAGCTTTCTTT
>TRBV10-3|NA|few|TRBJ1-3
CAIRPGVNSGNTIYF
TGTGCCATCCGTCCCGGGGTGAACTCTGGAAACACCATATATTTT
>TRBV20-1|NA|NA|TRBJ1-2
CSASETENYGYTF
TGCAGTGCTAGCGAGACAGAGAACTATGGCTACACCTTC
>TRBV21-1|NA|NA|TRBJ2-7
CASRQTGGFDEQYF
TGTGCCAGCAGGCAGACAGGGGGATTTGACGAACAGTACTTC
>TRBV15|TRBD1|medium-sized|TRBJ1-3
CATSRGLRGSGNTIYF
TGTGCCACCAGCAGAGGCCTCAGGGGGTCCGGAAACACCATATATTTT
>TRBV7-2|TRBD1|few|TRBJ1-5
CASSITRTGVQPQHF
TGTGCCAGCAGTATTACCCGGACAGGGGTGCAGCCCCAGCATTTT
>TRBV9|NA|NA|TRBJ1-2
CASSVFGGDYGYTF
TGTGCCAGCAGCGTGTTTGGGGGTGACTATGGCTACACCTTC
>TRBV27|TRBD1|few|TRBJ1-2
CASSKGDRGLSGGYTF
TGTGCCAGCAGTAAAGGGGACAGGGGCCTTAGCGGTGGCTACACCTTC
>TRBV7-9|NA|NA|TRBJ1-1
CASDRGGTEAFF
TGTGCCAGCGACAGAGGGGGCACTGAAGCTTTCTTT
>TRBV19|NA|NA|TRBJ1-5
CASRSQLNQPQHF
TGTGCCAGTAGATCACAGCTCAATCAGCCCCAGCATTTT
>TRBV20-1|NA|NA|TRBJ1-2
CSASAGPTNYGYTF
TGCAGTGCTAGTGCGGGGCCCACTAACTATGGCTACACCTTC
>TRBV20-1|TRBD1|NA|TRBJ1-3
CSASQGGSGNTIYF
TGCAGTGCTAGTCAGGGGGGTTCTGGAAACACCATATATTTT
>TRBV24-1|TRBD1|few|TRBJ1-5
CATSDAGQGSGNQPQHF
TGTGCCACCAGTGATGCGGGACAGGGTTCGGGCAATCAGCCCCAGCATTTT
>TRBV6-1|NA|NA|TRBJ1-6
CASRQTVNNSPLHF
TGTGCCAGCAGGCAGACAGTAAATAATTCACCCCTCCACTTT
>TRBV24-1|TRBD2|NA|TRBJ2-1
CATSAGGQGGLAGGYNEQFF
TGTGCCACCAGTGCCGGGGGACAGGGAGGGCTAGCGGGAGGATACAATGAGCAGTTCTTC
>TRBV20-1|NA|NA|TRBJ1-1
CSARDLRGANTEAFF
TGCAGTGCTAGAGATCTACGGGGAGCGAACACTGAAGCTTTCTTT
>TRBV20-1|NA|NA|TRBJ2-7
CSARSLGRGRTYEQYF
TGCAGTGCTAGATCCCTGGGCAGGGGCAGGACCTACGAGCAGTACTTC
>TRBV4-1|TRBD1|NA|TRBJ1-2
CASSRRAGTGDDGYTF
TGCGCCAGCAGCCGAAGAGCCGGGACAGGGGACGACGGCTACACCTTC
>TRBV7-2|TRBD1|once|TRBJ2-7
CASSLAQGKGEQYF
TGTGCCAGCAGCTTGGCACAGGGGAAAGGGGAGCAGTACTTC
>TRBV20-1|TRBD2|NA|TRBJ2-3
CSARGTSGRTDTQYF
TGCAGTGCCCGAGGGACTAGCGGGAGGACAGATACGCAGTATTTT
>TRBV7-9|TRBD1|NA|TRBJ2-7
CASSLAGQGAGEQYF
TGTGCCAGCAGCTTAGCGGGACAGGGGGCTGGGGAGCAGTACTTC
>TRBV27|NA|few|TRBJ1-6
CASRSKGAYNSPLHF
TGTGCCAGCAGGTCTAAAGGAGCCTATAATTCACCCCTCCACTTT
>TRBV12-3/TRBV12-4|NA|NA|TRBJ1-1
CASSFSGGTEAFF
TGTGCCAGCAGTTTTAGTGGAGGCACTGAAGCTTTCTTT
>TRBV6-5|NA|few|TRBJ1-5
CASSSTGKQPQHF
TGTGCCAGCAGTTCCACGGGCAAGCAGCCCCAGCATTTT
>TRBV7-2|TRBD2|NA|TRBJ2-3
CASSLEFSSGTNTQYF
TGTGCCAGCAGCTTAGAATTTTCTAGCGGGACAAATACGCAGTATTTT
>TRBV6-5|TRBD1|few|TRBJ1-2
CASSYLDRAKDGYTF
TGTGCCAGCAGTTACCTGGACAGGGCGAAGGATGGCTACACCTTC
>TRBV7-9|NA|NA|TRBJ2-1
CASSLIEGPTEQFF
TGTGCCAGCAGCTTAATCGAGGGCCCGACTGAGCAGTTCTTC
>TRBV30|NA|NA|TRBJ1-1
CAWSNLGQVNTEAFF
TGTGCCTGGAGCAACCTTGGCCAGGTGAACACTGAAGCTTTCTTT
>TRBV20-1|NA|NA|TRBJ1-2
CSARDEGKGPVGGYTF
TGCAGTGCTAGAGATGAGGGCAAAGGGCCGGTCGGGGGCTACACCTTC
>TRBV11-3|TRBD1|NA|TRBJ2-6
CASSLGQGLRRGSGANVLTF
TGTGCCAGCAGCTTGGGACAGGGCCTCCGAAGGGGTTCTGGGGCCAACGTCCTGACTTTC
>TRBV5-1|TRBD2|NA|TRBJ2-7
CASSPGLRAGEQYF
TGCGCCAGCAGCCCGGGACTACGGGCGGGCGAGCAGTACTTC
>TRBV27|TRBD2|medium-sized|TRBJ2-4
CASRPSGRTDKNIQYF
TGTGCCAGCCGACCTAGCGGGAGGACCGACAAAAACATTCAGTACTTC
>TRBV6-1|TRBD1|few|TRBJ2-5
CASSEGQDRAWETQYF
TGTGCCAGCAGTGAAGGGCAGGACAGGGCCTGGGAGACCCAGTACTTC
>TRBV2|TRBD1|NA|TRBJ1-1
CASTFRPRDRESDTEAFF
TGTGCCAGCACTTTTCGCCCCCGGGACAGGGAGTCGGACACTGAAGCTTTCTTT
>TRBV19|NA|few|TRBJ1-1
CASSIPAGSEAFF
TGTGCCAGTAGTATTCCGGCGGGGTCTGAAGCTTTCTTT
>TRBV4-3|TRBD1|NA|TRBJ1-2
CASSQGGGQGYYGYTF
TGCGCCAGCAGCCAAGGGGGAGGACAGGGGTACTATGGCTACACCTTC
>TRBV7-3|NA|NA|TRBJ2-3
CASSLTGGDVDTQYF
TGTGCCAGCAGCTTAACAGGGGGAGACGTAGATACGCAGTATTTT
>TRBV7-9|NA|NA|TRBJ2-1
CASSYPGAHNEQFF
TGTGCCAGCAGCTACCCGGGGGCTCACAATGAGCAGTTCTTC
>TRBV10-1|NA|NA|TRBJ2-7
CASSESGHSSYEQYF
TGCGCCAGCAGTGAGAGCGGCCATAGCTCCTACGAGCAGTACTTC
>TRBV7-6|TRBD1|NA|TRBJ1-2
CASSLGQGYGYTF
TGTGCCAGCAGCTTAGGACAGGGATATGGCTACACCTTC
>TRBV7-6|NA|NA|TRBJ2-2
CASSPLSWDDTGELFF
TGTGCCAGCAGCCCCCTTAGCTGGGATGACACCGGGGAGCTGTTTTTT
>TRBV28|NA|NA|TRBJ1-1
CASSLLRWPSRGTEAFF
TGTGCCAGCAGTCTCTTACGATGGCCTAGCCGGGGGACTGAAGCTTTCTTT
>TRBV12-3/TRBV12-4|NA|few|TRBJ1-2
CASSLGSANYGYTF
TGTGCCAGCAGTTTAGGTTCAGCTAACTATGGCTACACCTTC